This T cell receptor beta chain was recovered during a study of blood T cell repertoires in COVID-19. TCRdb keeps only in-frame clones here, not all; method: immunoSEQ multiplex PCR. The repertoire includes about 150,000 clones, approximately 86% of them detected once, and under 0.8% sits in the top ten. Trimming took 2 bases from V and 1 from J, leaving 9 bases between them. Germline V CDR1 and CDR2: MNHEY, SVGAGI. This CDR3 is built from 14 residues. The clonotype comes from a man in his 60s with COVID-19, enrolled during active disease. This chain links TRBV6-5 with TRBJ2-7, with D possibly matching TRBD1 (5 bases). Sequenced input: peripheral blood. This CDR3 is CASSYRGRSYEQYF. CDR3 nucleotides: TGTGCCAGCAGTTACAGGGGTCGGTCCTACGAGCAGTACTTC.